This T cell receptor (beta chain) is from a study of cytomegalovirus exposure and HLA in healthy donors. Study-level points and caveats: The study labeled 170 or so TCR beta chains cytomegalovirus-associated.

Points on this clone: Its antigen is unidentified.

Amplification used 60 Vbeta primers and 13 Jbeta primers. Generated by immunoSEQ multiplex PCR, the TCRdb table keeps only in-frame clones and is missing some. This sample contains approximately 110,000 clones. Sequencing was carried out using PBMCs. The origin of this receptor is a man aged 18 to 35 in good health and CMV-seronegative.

The CDR3 loop is CASSPDRGLNEAFF. The CDR3 coding sequence is TGTGCCAGCAGCCCCGACAGGGGTCTCAATGAAGCTTTCTTT. The J gene is TRBJ1-1, the V gene TRBV7-3; 8 positions agree with TRBD1. CDR3 size: 14 residues. Germline V lookup: CDR1 SGHTA, CDR2 FQGTGA. V was clipped by 5 bases and J by 7 bases; unmatched bases: 9.